Here is one T cell receptor (beta chain) with its context. V dropped 5 bases and J dropped 6 bases, with 23 bases sitting between them. Germline CDR1 reads LGHDT; CDR2 reads YNNKEL (reference sequence). There are 17 residues in the CDR3. The sample comes from a study of blood T cell repertoires in COVID-19. In the study overall: The cDNA or gDNA used as material had been derived from T cells, B-cell-depleted T cells, or PBMCs.

The study recruited people aged about 18 to 95 years across approximately 24 US areas. Cohort 3 recovery required two negative PCRs, clearance, or symptom resolution. Original handling: Amplification from reference gene primers served as the basis for estimated nucleated cell counts. The repertoire was sequenced with immunoSEQ multiplex PCR; TCRdb's copy has only in-frame clones and lacks some. V and J calls plus clone size are reproduced from that table; the DNA served to infer D and trimming. The sample gives hundreds of thousands of clones, about 89% of which show up once; roughly 3.7% is in the top ten.

The clonotype comes from a young woman who had recovered from COVID-19. The specimen was PBMCs or T cells enriched from blood (not recorded which). The chain is built from TRBV3-1 (or the pseudogene TRBV3-2) and TRBJ2-1; a weak D match, TRBD1 (5 bases). The CDR3 sequence is CASSCPPRQLQSNEQFF. Here the CDR3 DNA reads TGTGCCAGCAGCTGCCCTCCTAGACAGCTTCAAAGCAATGAGCAGTTCTTC.